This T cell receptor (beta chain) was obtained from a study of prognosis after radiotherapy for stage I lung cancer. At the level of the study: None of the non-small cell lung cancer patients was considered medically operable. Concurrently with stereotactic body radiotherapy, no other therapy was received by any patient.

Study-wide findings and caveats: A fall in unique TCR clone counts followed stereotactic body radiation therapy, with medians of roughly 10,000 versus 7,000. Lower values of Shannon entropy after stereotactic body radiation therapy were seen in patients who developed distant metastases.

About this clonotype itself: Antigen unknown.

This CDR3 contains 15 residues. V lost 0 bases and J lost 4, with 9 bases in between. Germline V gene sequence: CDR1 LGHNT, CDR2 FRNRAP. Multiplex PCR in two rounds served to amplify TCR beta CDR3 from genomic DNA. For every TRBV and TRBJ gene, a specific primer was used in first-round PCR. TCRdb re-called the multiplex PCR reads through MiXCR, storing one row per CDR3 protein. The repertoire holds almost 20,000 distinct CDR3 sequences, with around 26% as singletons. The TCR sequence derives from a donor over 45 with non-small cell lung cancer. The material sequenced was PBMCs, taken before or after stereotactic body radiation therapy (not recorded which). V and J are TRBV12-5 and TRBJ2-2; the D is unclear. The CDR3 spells CASGLVVCVTGELFF. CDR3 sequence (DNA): TGTGCTAGTGGTTTGGTTGTGTGTGTCACCGGGGAGCTGTTTTTT.